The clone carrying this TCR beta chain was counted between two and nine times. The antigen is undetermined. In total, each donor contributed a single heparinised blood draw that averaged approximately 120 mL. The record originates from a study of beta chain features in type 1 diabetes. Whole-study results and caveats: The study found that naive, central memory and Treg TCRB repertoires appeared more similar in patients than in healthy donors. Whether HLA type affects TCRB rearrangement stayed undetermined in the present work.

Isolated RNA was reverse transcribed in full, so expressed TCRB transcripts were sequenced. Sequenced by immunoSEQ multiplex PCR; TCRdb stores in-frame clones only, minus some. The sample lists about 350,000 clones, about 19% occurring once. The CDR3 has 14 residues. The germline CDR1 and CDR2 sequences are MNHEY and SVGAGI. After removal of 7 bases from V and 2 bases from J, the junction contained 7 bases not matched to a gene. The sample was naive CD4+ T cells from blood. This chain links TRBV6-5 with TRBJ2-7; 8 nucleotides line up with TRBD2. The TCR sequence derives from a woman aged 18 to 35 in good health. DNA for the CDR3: TGTGCCAGCATCCACGGCGGGAGGCCCTACGAGCAGTACTTC. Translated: CASIHGGRPYEQYF.